This TCR beta chain came from a study of technical replicates of blood from a handful of donors. Using immunoSEQ multiplex PCR, the repertoire was profiled, and TCRdb retains in-frame clones only, with some absent. The sample includes about 68,000 clones, about 97% seen only once; the top ten take under 0.3%. The junction had 7 bases not matched to a gene; V was cut back by 3 bases and J by 5 bases. The CDR3 totals 15 residues. Germline V gene sequence: CDR1 MNHEY, CDR2 SMNVEV (reference sequence). The TCR sequence derives from a human donor in good health. Sequencing used T cells isolated from PBMCs. The chain uses TRBV27 and TRBJ1-5; TRBD1 agrees at 7 bases. CDR3 in DNA: TGTGCCAGCAGTTTCGAGGGGGCTAACGATCAGCCCCAGCATTTT. Amino acids: CASSFEGANDQPQHF.